The 24 T cell receptor beta chains below all came from one sample that was sequenced in a study of neurological immune-mediated disorders. One entry per CDR3 protein, called by TCRdb with MiXCR from the 5' RACE reads. The sample carries approximately 130,000 distinct CDR3 sequences, about 3.4% recorded once. Material for sequencing was PBMCs. The receptors come from a young woman with multiple sclerosis.

This clonotype came up many times. The J gene is TRBJ1-1, the V gene TRBV7-2; possible D gene TRBD1, 5 bases. The V and J ends lost 3 bases and 6 bases respectively, with 17 bases between them. CDR3 length: 15 amino acids. The germline V gene has CDR1 SGHTA and CDR2 FQGNSA. The CDR3 DNA reads TGTGCCAGCAGCTTGGCCAGGGCCGAAGTCTCTGAAGCTTTCTTT. Encoded protein: CASSLARAEVSEAFF.

This clonotype was counted ten times or more. The V gene is TRBV6-1, the J gene TRBJ1-1, with a weak D call TRBD1 (5 bases). CDR1 MNHNS and CDR2 SASEGT come from the germline V gene. The CDR3 sequence is 14 residues long. Trimming removed 5 bases from V and 5 bases from J, with 15 bases in between. The CDR3 DNA sequence: TGTGCCAGCAGTAGCTCTGGGGGAGCAACTGAAGCTTTCTTT. Translated, it gives CASSSSGGATEAFF.

At least ten counts were recorded for this clonotype. The chain joins TRBV21-1 to TRBJ2-1; the table's D call, TRBD2, was not checked against the DNA. TRBV21-1 is tagged as a pseudogene. The CDR3 has 15 amino acids. The CDR3 reads CASSGGLAGPNEQFF. The CDR3 coding sequence is TGTGCCAGCAGCGGGGGACTAGCGGGCCCCAATGAGCAGTTCTTC.

This clonotype was found a few times. The chain employs TRBV7-6 and TRBJ2-3, with 7 bases that match TRBD1. V was clipped by 1 base and J by 2 bases; unmatched bases: 9. Germline values: CDR1 SGHVS, CDR2 FNYEAQ. The CDR3 totals 17 residues. Here the CDR3 DNA reads TGTGCCAGCAGCTTAGTCTTGACAGGGACGGTCACAGATACGCAGTATTTT. It yields the protein CASSLVLTGTVTDTQYF. Using reference TRBV7-6 and TRBJ2-3 for the parts outside the CDR3, the full variable domain is GAGVSQSPRYKVTKRGQDVALRCDPISGHVSLYWYRQALGQGPEFLTYFNYEAQQDKSGLPNDRFSAERPEGSISTLTIQRTEQRDSAMYRCASSLVLTGTVTDTQYFGPGTRLTVL.

This clonotype came up many times. J is TRBJ2-7 and V is TRBV14; D possibly matches TRBD1 or TRBD2 (5 bases each). Trimming removed 5 bases from V and 4 bases from J, with 18 bases in between. CDR1 and CDR2 (germline): SGHDN, FVKESK. The CDR3 runs 15 residues. As DNA, the CDR3 is TGTGCCAGCAGCACTCTACCCGGGACCGATTACGAGCAGTACTTC. Translating gives CASSTLPGTDYEQYF.

This clonotype occurred many times. This chain uses TRBV27 with TRBJ2-1, with TRBD2 matching 11 bases. V shed 5 bases, J shed 8 bases, and the junction held 8 bases outside the gene matches. Looked up from germline, CDR1 is MNHEY and CDR2 is SMNVEV (reference sequence). CDR3 size: 15 residues. The CDR3 nucleotides are TGTGCCAGCAGTCTACGACTAGCGGGGCGCTATGAGCAGTTCTTC. It yields the protein CASSLRLAGRYEQFF.

V usage is TRBV5-1 and J usage is TRBJ1-2; 10 bases align to TRBD1. Germline V gene lookup returns CDR1 SGHRS and CDR2 YFSETQ. The CDR3 covers 15 residues. The ends lost 6 bases at V and 7 bases at J; junction bases unmatched: 12. CDR3: CASTVSTGGEGGYTF. For the CDR3, the DNA is TGCGCCAGCACGGTCTCGACAGGGGGCGAGGGTGGCTACACCTTC.

The chain links TRBV20-1 to TRBJ1-3, with 8 bases fitting TRBD1. The J segment lost 12 bases and the V segment lost 6 bases, leaving 16 bases of the junction unmatched. The CDR3 is made up of 14 amino acids. From germline, CDR1 is DFQATT and CDR2 SNEGSKA (reference sequence). CDR3 bases: TGCAGTGCGCAAGACAGGGGCCTTGGAAAAAACATATATTTT. Translated: CSAQDRGLGKNIYF.

The table lists this clonotype with many counts. The chain couples TRBV7-6 to TRBJ1-1; D might be TRBD1 (5 bases). This CDR3 spans 17 amino acids. From germline, CDR1 is SGHVS and CDR2 FNYEAQ. V lost 5 bases and J 2 bases, leaving 21 bases between the germline ends. CDR3 sequence (DNA): TGTGCCAGCAGCCCTAGGGGCCCCCAAAAAATTAACACTGAAGCTTTCTTT. It yields the protein CASSPRGPQKINTEAFF.

This clonotype was counted many times. V usage is TRBV5-1 and J usage is TRBJ1-3; D not resolved. The V gene's germline CDR1 is SGHRS and CDR2 YFSETQ. Trimming shortened V by 1 base and J by 0 bases, and 14 bases separated the two germline ends. The CDR3 runs to 17 residues. The CDR3 sequence is CASSLTLRQASGNTIYF. The CDR3, as DNA: TGCGCCAGCAGCTTGACCCTCCGGCAGGCCTCTGGAAACACCATATATTTT.

Ten or more counts support this clonotype. The V and J genes are TRBV5-6 and TRBJ2-1; D is uncertain. The CDR3 totals 12 residues. V was clipped by 3 bases and J by 5 bases, with 6 bases between them. CDR1 is SGHDT and CDR2 is YYEEEE in the germline V gene. This CDR3 reads CASSWTDNEQFF. Here the CDR3 DNA reads TGTGCCAGCAGCTGGACCGACAATGAGCAGTTCTTC.

This clonotype was picked up many times. The V gene is TRBV5-1, the J gene TRBJ2-5; 9 bases fit TRBD1. The CDR3 is made up of 15 amino acids. In germline, CDR1 is SGHRS, CDR2 YFSETQ. J gave up 2 bases and V 4 bases, and 6 bases lay outside the gene matches. CDR3 in amino acids: CASSNVGQGQETQYF. The CDR3 DNA is TGCGCCAGCAGCAACGTCGGACAGGGGCAAGAGACCCAGTACTTC.

There are many counts of this clonotype. This CDR3 reads CASSPDFTTYEQYF. In nucleotides, the CDR3 is TGTGCCAGCAGTCCGGACTTCACGACCTACGAGCAGTACTTC. J is TRBJ2-7 and V is TRBV6-5, with D possibly being TRBD2 (5 bases). The CDR3 is made up of 14 amino acids. Germline CDR1 and CDR2: MNHEY and SVGAGI. Trimming stripped 5 bases from V and 2 bases from J, with 13 bases between.

Comment on this clonotype: A much larger clone sits a single nucleotide away, making a read error possible. J is TRBJ2-4 and V is TRBV20-1; 10 nucleotides match TRBD2. The CDR3 sequence is 16 residues long. Germline V gene data show CDR1 as DFQATT and CDR2 as SNEGSKA (reference sequence). The ends lost 2 bases at V and 5 bases at J; junction bases unmatched: 9. Here the CDR3 reads CSARPRLAGNENIQYF. The CDR3 DNA reads TGCAGTGCTAGACCCCGACTAGCGGGCAACGAAAACATTCAGTACTTC.

Many counts were recorded for this clonotype. The V call is TRBV5-1, the J call TRBJ2-5; D not resolved. The germline V gene has CDR1 SGHRS and CDR2 YFSETQ. The CDR3 loop spans 12 amino acids. The germline V and J ends were trimmed by 1 base and 7 bases, with 8 bases remaining between them. CDR3 sequence reads: CASSLSSGTQYF. In DNA, the CDR3 is TGCGCCAGCAGCTTGTCCTCGGGGACCCAGTACTTC.

This clonotype showed up many times. The V and J genes are TRBV25-1 and TRBJ1-2; D is perhaps TRBD1 (5 bases). V was cut by 5 bases and J by 6 bases, with 13 bases left in between. The CDR3 contains 13 residues. CDR1 and CDR2 from the germline V gene are MGHDK and SYGVNS. The CDR3 DNA sequence: TGTGCCAGCAGTAGGCAGGGAAGACATGGCTACACCTTC. Translation: CASSRQGRHGYTF.

This clonotype came up many times. The V gene is TRBV20-1, the J gene TRBJ2-7; D unclear. Germline loops: CDR1 DFQATT, CDR2 SNEGSKA (reference sequence). V lost 5 bases, J lost 7 bases, and 18 bases lay in between. The CDR3 has 13 residues. CDR3 bases: TGCAGTGCTGTTTGGACCCAGACCAGGGAGCAGTACTTC. Its translation is CSAVWTQTREQYF.

This clonotype was detected a few times. This sequence joins TRBV7-9 and TRBJ2-2; D is uncertain. This CDR3 region has 14 residues. From germline, CDR1 is SEHNR and CDR2 FQNEAQ (reference sequence). V was clipped by 1 base and J by 4 bases, with 7 bases between them. This chain's CDR3 is CASSLVSSTGELFF. CDR3 DNA: TGTGCCAGCAGCTTAGTTTCCAGCACCGGGGAGCTGTTTTTT.

There are many counts of this clonotype. The CDR3 nucleotides are TGCGCCAGCAGCCAAGACTCCAGCGGACCCACAGATACGCAGTATTTT. Its protein is CASSQDSSGPTDTQYF. The chain has TRBV4-3 and TRBJ2-3; tentatively, D is TRBD2 (5 bases). Germline-derived CDR1 and CDR2 are LGHNA and YSLEER. There are 16 residues in the CDR3. Trimming took off 0 bases at V and 2 bases at J, with 12 bases between the two ends.

For this clonotype: This may be a read error: a much more frequent sequence differs by one nucleotide. CDR3 sequence (DNA): TGTGCCAGCAGGCACCTCGCGAAAGAGCAGTACTTC. Protein: CASRHLAKEQYF. The chain employs TRBV6-2 or TRBV6-3 and TRBJ2-7; D gene unclear. Germline lookup yields CDR1 MNHEY and CDR2 SVGEGT. The CDR3 has 12 amino acids. Trimming stripped 6 bases from V and 7 bases from J, with 13 bases between.

This clonotype was seen many times. The chain recombines TRBV4-3 with TRBJ1-1; no reliable D call. V was pared by 0 bases and J by 4 bases, with 6 bases between. The CDR3 covers 13 residues. CDR1 is LGHNA and CDR2 is YSLEER in the germline V gene. DNA of the CDR3: TGCGCCAGCAGCCAAGATACACGCACTGAAGCTTTCTTT. Encoded protein: CASSQDTRTEAFF.

This clonotype was picked up many times. The chain couples TRBV7-2 to TRBJ2-1; tentative D call: TRBD2 (5 bases). CDR1 is SGHTA and CDR2 is FQGNSA in the germline V gene. The length of the CDR3 is 15 residues. Trimming cost V 3 bases and J 0 bases, with 9 bases left between them. The CDR3 DNA is TGTGCCAGCAGCTTGAAGCGGAGCTCCTACAATGAGCAGTTCTTC. It specifies CASSLKRSSYNEQFF.

This clonotype has ten or more counts. The chain is built from TRBV9 and TRBJ2-7, with D possibly being TRBD1 (5 bases). There are 13 residues in the CDR3. Trimming removed 1 base from V and 1 base from J, with 6 bases in between. The germline CDR1 and CDR2 sequences are SGDLS and YYNGEE. This chain's CDR3 is CASSVQGSYEQYF. The CDR3 coding sequence is TGTGCCAGCAGCGTACAGGGTTCCTACGAGCAGTACTTC. The complete variable domain, with remaining parts taken from reference TRBV9 and TRBJ2-7, reads DSGVTQTPKHLITATGQRVTLRCSPRSGDLSVYWYQQSLDQGLQFLIQYYNGEERAKGNILERFSAQQFPDLHSELNLSSLELGDSALYFCASSVQGSYEQYFGPGTRLTVT.

This clonotype was counted at least ten times. This chain's CDR3 is CATSRDLKGNNYGYTF. CDR3 nucleotide sequence: TGTGCCACCAGCAGAGATCTGAAAGGGAATAACTATGGCTACACCTTC. This chain joins TRBV15 and TRBJ1-2; no reliable D call. Germline V CDR1 and CDR2: LNHNV, YYDKDF (reference sequence). The ends were cut back, 0 bases at V and 1 base at J, with 12 bases in the middle. The CDR3 contains 16 residues.